This T cell receptor (beta chain) came from a study of T-cell reconstitution after alpha-beta-depleted transplantation in children (dated by TCRdb to the mid-2010s). Some background on the complete study: The study quantitatively tracked T-cell immune reconstitution after TCRalphabeta/CD19-depleted allogeneic hematopoietic cell transplantation in children using TCR repertoire profiling.

In its sample, this clonotype was seen many times. The antigen this receptor binds is unknown. Qualities for individual bases were not recorded, and no much larger clone is one base off. V is trimmed back by 2 bases and J by 4 bases, and the junction contains 2 bases that no gene match accounts for. The germline V gene sets CDR1 to SGHRS and CDR2 to YFSETQ. The CDR3 has 13 amino acids, counting the end cysteine and phenylalanine. Only CDR3 DNA remains: 39 bases, in frame from the first base. Library preparation used PCR. TCRdb lists the instrument as Illumina HiSeq 2500. Molecular barcoding was employed in the preparation of TCR libraries, with unique molecular identifiers being used to normalize TCRbeta repertoire quantification. TCRdb ran its own pipeline on the public reads, namely fastp trimming at Q25 and MiXCR clone calling, and kept in-frame beta chains. Rows matching on CDR3 protein sequence are summarized as one entry with the most common DNA and genes. Within this sample are about 110,000 distinct CDR3 sequences, with about a tenth of them counted one time only. In total, the top ten clones hold 6.5% to 9.5% of the sample.

The chain is made from TRBV5-1 and TRBJ2-5, with 7 middle bases fitting TRBD1. The origin of this receptor is a human donor who donated a stem cell graft to a child with acute lymphoblastic leukemia. The source material was PBMCs from the stem cell graft donor, sampled from the stem cell graft. The CDR3 has the sequence CASSFDRAETQYF. The nucleotide sequence reads TGCGCCAGCAGCTTCGACAGGGCAGAGACCCAGTACTTC.